This T cell receptor (beta chain) was sequenced during a study of control samples from healthy donors and cancer patients. This CDR3 is 12 amino acids long. Trimming pared 5 bases from V and 5 bases from J, leaving 12 bases between. From germline, CDR1 is SQVTM and CDR2 ANQGSEA. The method was immunoSEQ multiplex PCR; TCRdb's version includes in-frame clones alone and lacks a portion of them. The profile shows 88,000 or so clones, about 93% of them singletons. Sequenced sample: blood. The V gene is TRBV29-1, the J gene TRBJ1-2; D is uncertain. This receptor was identified in a woman aged 18 to 35 in good health. CDR3 in DNA: TGCAGCGTTCCCGAATTGGGGTATGGCTACACCTTC. Encoded protein: CSVPELGYGYTF.